Listed below are T cell receptor beta chains from one sample, sequenced in a study of cytomegalovirus exposure and HLA in healthy donors. Only in-frame clones appear in the TCRdb table, and some are missing; sequencing was by immunoSEQ multiplex PCR. The profile shows about 110,000 clones, roughly 63% of them singletons. Sequencing was done on a sample of PBMCs. These TCRs come from a woman aged 70-85 years in good health and CMV-seropositive. The CDR3 runs from the conserved cysteine through the conserved F or W. Each record gives: V gene, CDR3 length, J gene, CDR3 protein.

V: TRBV7-8; length: 15; J: TRBJ1-1; CDR3: CASSFAGVLNTEAFF
V: TRBV2; length: 15; J: TRBJ1-1; CDR3: CASRGRDHANTEAFF
V: TRBV5-4; length: 13; J: TRBJ1-2; CDR3: CASSLGGPYGYTF
V: TRBV5-1; length: 17; J: TRBJ1-1; CDR3: CASRKDRRVVLNTEAFF
V: TRBV19; length: 14; J: TRBJ1-6; CDR3: CASSRTGTGSPLHF
V: TRBV5-1; length: 16; J: TRBJ2-7; CDR3: CASSPGTGQDIYEQYF
V: TRBV10-3; length: 15; J: TRBJ2-5; CDR3: CAISESGAPGETQYF
V: TRBV25-1; length: 15; J: TRBJ1-2; CDR3: CASSEYRLTGRGYTF
V: TRBV2; length: 13; J: TRBJ1-1; CDR3: CASSGETNTEAFF
V: TRBV29-1; length: 15; J: TRBJ2-7; CDR3: CSVEGWDRSTYEQYF
V: TRBV4-1; length: 17; J: TRBJ1-2; CDR3: CASSQVWDRITMYGYTF
V: TRBV7-9; length: 17; J: TRBJ2-2; CDR3: CASSIRDRGPNTGELFF
V: TRBV10-1; length: 14; J: TRBJ1-1; CDR3: CASSERGMESKAFF
V: TRBV18; length: 15; J: TRBJ1-2; CDR3: CASSPPSGKEYGYTF
V: TRBV19; length: 12; J: TRBJ2-7; CDR3: CATGRSAGEQYF
V: TRBV30; length: 13; J: TRBJ1-4; CDR3: CAWDDGGDRKLFF
V: TRBV6-5; length: 16; J: TRBJ1-2; CDR3: CASSYSTSGLAYGYTF
V: TRBV30; length: 18; J: TRBJ2-5; CDR3: CAWSPSYYRGTRQETQYF
V: TRBV18; length: 13; J: TRBJ2-7; CDR3: CASAGTDTYEQYF
V: TRBV27; length: 15; J: TRBJ1-5; CDR3: CASSLRQGWPQPQHF
V: TRBV6-5; length: 15; J: TRBJ2-3; CDR3: CASSLGRGSTDTQYF
V: TRBV5-1; length: 14; J: TRBJ2-7; CDR3: CASSLGWDSYEQYF